Following are 27 T cell receptor beta chains from one sample sequenced in a study of T-cell memory formation after mild COVID-19. MiXCR, applied by TCRdb to the 5' RACE reads, yields one record per CDR3 protein. The sample comprises 200,000 or so distinct CDR3 sequences, about 18% of which are singletons, and approximately 2.4% rests with the top ten. The source material was PBMCs or a T cell subset sorted from them (not recorded which). The origin of the receptors is an adult woman who had mild COVID-19 (a few samples of this study predate the infection). Cell type and time point are not known.

The V and J genes are TRBV5-1 and TRBJ2-1; TRBD1 is a possible D gene (6 bases). V was shortened by 6 bases and J by 0 bases, with 13 bases between the two germline ends. CDR3 length: 15 amino acids. Germline loops: CDR1 SGHRS, CDR2 YFSETQ. This chain's CDR3 is CASTHGGSSYNEQFF. The CDR3 DNA reads as TGCGCCAGCACCCATGGGGGCAGCTCCTACAATGAGCAGTTCTTC.

The chain recombines TRBV4-3 with TRBJ2-5; 8 bases match TRBD1. CDR1 and CDR2 from the germline V gene are LGHNA and YSLEER. The V and J ends lost 4 bases and 4 bases, in that order; junction bases with no gene match: 8. The CDR3 loop spans 15 amino acids. DNA for the CDR3: TGCGCCAGCAGCCTAGACAGGGGTTCTCTAGAGACCCAGTACTTC. Translation: CASSLDRGSLETQYF.

This rearrangement joins TRBV30 to TRBJ1-1; a possible D gene is TRBD1 (6 bases). V lost 0 bases to trimming and J lost 7 bases, with 6 bases between them. Germline loops: CDR1 GTSNPN, CDR2 SVGIG (reference sequence). The CDR3 is 11 amino acids. The CDR3 spells CAWSVQGEAFF. Here the CDR3 DNA reads TGTGCCTGGAGTGTACAGGGTGAAGCTTTCTTT. Filled out from reference TRBV30 and TRBJ1-1, the complete variable domain reads SQTIHQWPATLVQPVGSPLSLECTVEGTSNPNLYWYRQAAGRGLQLLFYSVGIGQISSEVPQNLSASRPQDRQFILSSKKLLLSDSGFYLCAWSVQGEAFFGQGTRLTVV.

This clonotype was observed a few times. V is TRBV12-3 or TRBV12-4 and J is TRBJ1-3, with D hard to call. The length of the CDR3 is 15 residues. V was clipped by 1 base and J by 0 bases, with 7 bases between them. The DNA for the CDR3 is TGTGCCAGCAGTTTAGTGGACCCCTCTGGAAACACCATATATTTT. Protein: CASSLVDPSGNTIYF.

In this sample, this clonotype turned up a few times. J is TRBJ2-1 and V is TRBV7-2; D is uncertain. Germline CDR1 is SGHTA and CDR2 is FQGNSA. This CDR3 has 14 residues. The V gene lost 4 bases and the J gene lost 4 bases, with 11 bases spanning the gap. The CDR3 DNA is TGTGCCAGCAGCTCCCCGGTGCGGTACAATGAGCAGTTCTTC. It codes for CASSSPVRYNEQFF. The variable domain in full, completed from reference TRBV7-2 and TRBJ2-1, reads GAGVSQSPSNKVTEKGKDVELRCDPISGHTALYWYRQSLGQGLEFLIYFQGNSAPDKSGLPSDRFSAERTGGSVSTLTIQRTQQEDSAVYLCASSSPVRYNEQFFGPGTRLTVL.

This clonotype appeared a few times. The chain is built from TRBV12-3 or TRBV12-4 and TRBJ1-2; 8 bases are a match to TRBD1. The CDR3 is 15 residues long. With V trimmed by 3 bases and J by 7 bases, 10 bases remained unmatched. This CDR3 reads CASSFGWTGKFGYTF. The CDR3 region has the DNA TGTGCCAGCAGTTTTGGATGGACAGGGAAGTTTGGCTACACCTTC.

This clonotype was counted many times. The chain couples TRBV5-1 to TRBJ2-3, with 10 bases that match TRBD2. This CDR3 has 15 amino acids. The V gene's germline CDR1 is SGHRS and CDR2 YFSETQ. The trim removed 3 bases at V and 3 bases at J, leaving 4 bases unmatched. CDR3 DNA: TGCGCCAGCAGCTCCGGACTAGCGGAGACAGATACGCAGTATTTT. Translating it yields CASSSGLAETDTQYF.

V usage is TRBV5-6 and J usage is TRBJ2-3, with D unclear. Trimming removed 1 base from V and 2 bases from J, with 11 bases in between. From germline, CDR1 is SGHDT and CDR2 YYEEEE. This CDR3 is built from 15 residues. The CDR3 reads CASSLFAHNTDTQYF. The CDR3 region has the DNA TGTGCCAGCAGCTTGTTTGCCCACAACACAGATACGCAGTATTTT.

V and J are TRBV5-6 and TRBJ2-3, with 14 bases aligning to TRBD2. The CDR3 length is 17 residues. The V segment lost 4 bases and the J segment 1 base; nucleotides outside the gene matches: 5. Per germline, CDR1 SGHDT and CDR2 YYEEEE. As DNA, the CDR3 is TGTGCCAGCAGCGTTTGGACTAGCGGGAGGCGCACAGATACGCAGTATTTT. Protein: CASSVWTSGRRTDTQYF. The complete variable domain, with remaining parts taken from reference TRBV5-6 and TRBJ2-3, reads DAGVTQSPTHLIKTRGQQVTLRCSPKSGHDTVSWYQQALGQGPQFIFQYYEEEERQRGNFPDRFSGHQFPNYSSELNVNALLLGDSALYLCASSVWTSGRRTDTQYFGPGTRLTVL.

The rearrangement links TRBV7-9 to TRBJ2-3; 7 nucleotides agree with TRBD2. Germline V gene lookup returns CDR1 SEHNR and CDR2 FQNEAQ (reference sequence). V lost 3 bases, J lost 4 bases, and 7 bases stayed unmatched. The CDR3 has 15 amino acids. CDR3 protein: CASSFSGRGADTQYF. The CDR3 coding sequence is TGTGCCAGCAGCTTTAGCGGGCGAGGGGCAGATACGCAGTATTTT.

This clonotype occurred a few times. This sequence joins TRBV5-1 and TRBJ2-7, with 9 bases fitting TRBD1. Per germline, CDR1 SGHRS and CDR2 YFSETQ. This CDR3 has 14 residues. V was clipped by 3 bases and J by 3 bases; unmatched bases: 4. The DNA for the CDR3 is TGCGCCAGCAGCTGGGGGACAGGGAACTACGAGCAGTACTTC. This gives the protein CASSWGTGNYEQYF.

The rearrangement links TRBV7-2 to TRBJ2-1, with D hard to call. CDR1 and CDR2 (germline): SGHTA, FQGNSA. The CDR3 is made up of 12 amino acids. With 1 base removed from V and 9 bases from J, the gap between germline ends came to 7 bases. The CDR3 bases are TGTGCCAGCAGCTTAGTGAACTTTGAGCAGTTCTTC. Translation: CASSLVNFEQFF.

V is TRBV29-1 and J is TRBJ2-7; TRBD1 matches 7 bases. CDR1 SQVTM and CDR2 ANQGSEA come from the germline V gene. This CDR3 contains 13 residues. The junction had 12 bases not matched to a gene; V was cut back by 8 bases and J by 5 bases. CDR3: CSILPGQTHEQYF. In nucleotides, the CDR3 is TGCAGCATTCTCCCGGGACAGACCCACGAGCAGTACTTC.

The J gene is TRBJ1-1, the V gene TRBV20-1; TRBD1 agrees at 8 bases. Per germline, CDR1 DFQATT and CDR2 SNEGSKA (reference sequence). There are 16 residues in the CDR3. The V gene end was trimmed by 0 bases and the J gene end by 0 bases; junction bases not matched to a gene: 6. In DNA, the CDR3 is TGCAGTGCTAGAGATCCTCGGACAGGGATGAACACTGAAGCTTTCTTT. Translation gives CSARDPRTGMNTEAFF.

V usage is TRBV5-6 and J usage is TRBJ2-3, with 8 bases identical to TRBD1. Germline V lookup: CDR1 SGHDT, CDR2 YYEEEE. The junction had 10 bases not matched to a gene; V was cut back by 0 bases and J by 1 base. The CDR3 extends over 18 amino acids. DNA of the CDR3: TGTGCCAGCAGCTTGGGGCAGGGGGCGGCCCTTCGCACAGATACGCAGTATTTT. Amino acid sequence: CASSLGQGAALRTDTQYF.

This chain links TRBV3-1 with TRBJ2-1; D possibly corresponds to TRBD1 (5 bases). The CDR3 has 18 amino acids. The germline CDR1 and CDR2 sequences are LGHDT and YNNKEL (reference sequence). The V gene lost 5 bases and the J gene lost 0 bases, with 20 bases spanning the gap. This CDR3 reads CASSARGRASSSYNEQFF. In nucleotides, the CDR3 is TGTGCCAGCAGCGCAAGGGGCAGGGCGTCGAGCTCCTACAATGAGCAGTTCTTC.

The rearrangement uses TRBV11-2 and TRBJ2-1; D possibly uses TRBD1 or TRBD2 (5 bases each). CDR1 is SGHAT and CDR2 is FQNNGV in the germline V gene. This CDR3 has 14 amino acids. The V end lost 4 bases, the J end lost 9 bases, and 16 bases lay between the germline ends. The CDR3 region is CASSYGTAGGEQFF. DNA for the CDR3: TGTGCCAGCAGCTACGGGACGGCCGGAGGTGAGCAGTTCTTC.

This clonotype occurred a few times. V usage is TRBV24-1 and J usage is TRBJ1-5; TRBD1 aligns across 7 bases. This CDR3 is 16 amino acids long. With V trimmed by 4 bases and J by 0 bases, 5 bases remained unmatched. Germline V gene data show CDR1 as KGHDR and CDR2 as SFDVKD. For the CDR3, the DNA is TGTGCCACCAGTGACCATAGACAGGGTAGCAATCAGCCCCAGCATTTT. It translates to CATSDHRQGSNQPQHF.

This chain connects TRBV30 to TRBJ1-1; D is possibly TRBD1 (6 bases). The germline V gene encodes CDR1 GTSNPN and CDR2 SVGIG (reference sequence). The CDR3 contains 14 residues. With 0 bases removed from V and 8 bases from J, the gap between germline ends came to 16 bases. CDR3 DNA sequence: TGTGCCTGGAGTGTAACCCCAGGGGCGACAGAAGCTTTCTTT. Translated: CAWSVTPGATEAFF.

This clonotype was counted between two and nine times. The genes are TRBV7-9 and TRBJ2-4, with D tentatively TRBD2 (6 bases). The CDR3 consists of 14 residues. Looked up from germline, CDR1 is SEHNR and CDR2 is FQNEAQ (reference sequence). Trimming took off 5 bases at V and 6 bases at J, with 14 bases between the two ends. CDR3 nucleotide sequence: TGTGCCAGCAGCGATCCTCGTAGCGGAAACATTCAGTACTTC. Its translation: CASSDPRSGNIQYF. The variable domain in full, with the rest retrieved from reference TRBV7-9 and TRBJ2-4, is DTGVSQNPRHKITKRGQNVTFRCDPISEHNRLYWYRQTLGQGPEFLTYFQNEAQLEKSRLLSDRFSAERPKGSFSTLEIQRTEQGDSAMYLCASSDPRSGNIQYFGAGTRLSVL.

This clonotype has more than one count but fewer than ten. This chain uses TRBV28 with TRBJ1-4; 7 nucleotides line up with TRBD1. The CDR3 is 15 amino acids. Germline trimming cut 4 bases from V and 5 bases from J; bases unmatched to any gene: 7. Germline V gives CDR1 MDHEN, CDR2 SYDVKM. DNA of the CDR3: TGTGCCAGCAGTTCCGGACAGGTGGGGAATGAAAAACTGTTTTTT. Its protein is CASSSGQVGNEKLFF.

This clonotype was detected ten times or more. The rearrangement joins TRBV4-1 to TRBJ2-3, with 11 bases identical to TRBD2. Trimming cost V 2 bases and J 5 bases; bases outside gene matches: 6. Germline CDR1 MGHRA, CDR2 YSYEKL. This CDR3 region has 16 residues. DNA of the CDR3: TGCGCCAGCAGCCAACTGACTAGCGGGGAGCTAGATACGCAGTATTTT. It is translated as CASSQLTSGELDTQYF.

The rearrangement links TRBV7-9 to TRBJ2-2; the match to TRBD1 covers 11 bases. Germline CDR1 is SEHNR and CDR2 is FQNEAQ (reference sequence). Trimming removed 4 bases from V and 1 base from J; junction bases left unmatched: 2. The CDR3 sequence is 16 residues long. For the CDR3, the DNA is TGTGCCAGCAGCTCGGGACAGGGGGTGAACACCGGGGAGCTGTTTTTT. Translating gives CASSSGQGVNTGELFF.

The rearrangement joins TRBV14 to TRBJ2-1; D might be TRBD1 or TRBD2, each matching 5 bases. V gave up 4 bases and J gave up 10 bases, with 17 bases separating them. CDR1 SGHDN and CDR2 FVKESK come from the germline V gene. The CDR3 runs 14 residues. The CDR3 is CASSLRGSRPEQFF. The CDR3 coding sequence is TGTGCCAGCAGCCTTCGGGGCAGTCGGCCCGAGCAGTTCTTC.

This clonotype occurred a few times. The chain combines TRBV25-1 with TRBJ2-3; D gene ambiguous. Trimming pared 1 base from V and 1 base from J, leaving 12 bases between. The CDR3 is 16 amino acids. CDR1 and CDR2 (germline): MGHDK, SYGVNS. In DNA, the CDR3 is TGTGCCAGCAGTGAATGGGCGCAGATTCGCACAGATACGCAGTATTTT. It is translated as CASSEWAQIRTDTQYF.

In its sample, this clonotype was seen a few times. The V call is TRBV5-1, the J call TRBJ1-1, with D uncertain. V was cut by 4 bases and J by 5 bases, with 15 bases left in between. Looked up from germline, CDR1 is SGHRS and CDR2 is YFSETQ. The CDR3 covers 14 residues. Here the CDR3 DNA reads TGCGCCAGCAGCCCAGTCTCGGGGAATACTGAAGCTTTCTTT. This codes for CASSPVSGNTEAFF.

This clonotype was seen a few times. The chain uses TRBV5-4 and TRBJ2-7, with 7 bases identical to TRBD1. The germline gives CDR1 SGHNT, CDR2 YYREEE (reference sequence). With V trimmed by 0 bases and J by 1 base, 4 bases remained unmatched. This CDR3 region has 15 residues. CDR3 loop: CASSLVGQSSYEQYF. The DNA for the CDR3 is TGTGCCAGCAGCTTGGTGGGACAGTCGTCCTACGAGCAGTACTTC.